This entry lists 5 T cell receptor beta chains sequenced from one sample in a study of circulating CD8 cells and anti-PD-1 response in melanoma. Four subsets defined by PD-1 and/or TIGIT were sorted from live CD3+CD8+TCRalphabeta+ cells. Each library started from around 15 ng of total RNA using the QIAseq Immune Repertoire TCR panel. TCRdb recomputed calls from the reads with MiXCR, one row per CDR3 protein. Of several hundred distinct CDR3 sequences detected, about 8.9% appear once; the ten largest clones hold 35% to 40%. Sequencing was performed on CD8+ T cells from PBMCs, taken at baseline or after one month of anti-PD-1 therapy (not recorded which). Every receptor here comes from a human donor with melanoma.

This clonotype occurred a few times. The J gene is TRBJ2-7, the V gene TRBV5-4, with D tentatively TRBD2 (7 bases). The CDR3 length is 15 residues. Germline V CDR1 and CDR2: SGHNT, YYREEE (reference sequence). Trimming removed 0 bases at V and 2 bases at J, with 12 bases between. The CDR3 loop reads CASSLARGAAYEQYF. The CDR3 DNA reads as TGTGCCAGCAGCTTGGCCCGGGGGGCAGCCTACGAGCAGTACTTC.

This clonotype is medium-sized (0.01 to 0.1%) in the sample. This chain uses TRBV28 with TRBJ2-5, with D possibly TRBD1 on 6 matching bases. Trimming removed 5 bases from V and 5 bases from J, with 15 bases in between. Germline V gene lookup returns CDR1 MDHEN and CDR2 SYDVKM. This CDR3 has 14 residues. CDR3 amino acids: CASSPQGLGETQYF. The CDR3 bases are TGTGCCAGCAGTCCCCAGGGGCTAGGGGAGACCCAGTACTTC.

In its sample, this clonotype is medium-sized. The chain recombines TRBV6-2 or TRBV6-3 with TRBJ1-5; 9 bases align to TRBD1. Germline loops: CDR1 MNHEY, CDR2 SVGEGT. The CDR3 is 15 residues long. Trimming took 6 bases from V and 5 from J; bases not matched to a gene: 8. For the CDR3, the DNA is TGTGCCAGCAGCATGGGACAGGGACTTTATCAGCCCCAGCATTTT. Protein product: CASSMGQGLYQPQHF.

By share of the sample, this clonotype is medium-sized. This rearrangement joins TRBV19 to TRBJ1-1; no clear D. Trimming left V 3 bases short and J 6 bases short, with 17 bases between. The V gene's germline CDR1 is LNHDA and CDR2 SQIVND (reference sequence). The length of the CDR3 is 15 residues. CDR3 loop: CASSMSSGSLAEAFF. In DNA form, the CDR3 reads TGTGCCAGTAGTATGTCGTCAGGCAGCCTCGCTGAAGCTTTCTTT. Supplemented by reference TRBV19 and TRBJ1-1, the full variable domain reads DGGITQSPKYLFRKEGQNVTLSCEQNLNHDAMYWYRQDPGQGLRLIYYSQIVNDFQKGDIAEGYSVSREKKESFPLTVTSAQKNPTAFYLCASSMSSGSLAEAFFGQGTRLTVV.

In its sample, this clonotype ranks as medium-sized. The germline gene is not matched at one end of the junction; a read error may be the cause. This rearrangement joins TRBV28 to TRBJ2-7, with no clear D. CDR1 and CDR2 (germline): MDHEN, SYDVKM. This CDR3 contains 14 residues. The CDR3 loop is CASSLYSSRNEQYF. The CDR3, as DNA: TGTGCCAGCAGCTTATACAGCAGTAGAAACGAGCAGTACTTC.